These 27 T cell receptor beta chains originate from one sample sequenced in a study of control samples from healthy donors and cancer patients. Generated by immunoSEQ multiplex PCR, the TCRdb table keeps only in-frame clones and is missing some. The repertoire holds fewer than 65,000 clones, with about nine tenths as singletons. Sequencing used PBMCs. The receptors shown here come from a man aged 35-49 years with colorectal cancer.

The chain links TRBV5-1 to TRBJ1-1; D remains ambiguous. The CDR3 length is 15 residues. V gave up 2 bases and J gave up 4 bases, with 15 bases separating them. CDR1 and CDR2 from the germline V gene are SGHRS and YFSETQ. For the CDR3, the DNA is TGCGCCAGCAGCTTAACCCAAGCGCCCAGCACTGAAGCTTTCTTT. This gives the protein CASSLTQAPSTEAFF.

The V and J genes are TRBV13 and TRBJ1-1; D perhaps matches TRBD1 (6 bases). V shed 4 bases and J shed 5 bases, with 14 bases lying between them. Germline assignment: CDR1 PRHDT and CDR2 FYEKMQ (reference sequence). The CDR3 spans 14 residues. CDR3 in DNA: TGTGCCAGCAGCTCAAGGGGGGACGGTACTGAAGCTTTCTTT. As protein: CASSSRGDGTEAFF.

This chain links TRBV3-1 (or the pseudogene TRBV3-2) with TRBJ1-6, with a possible D match to TRBD1 (5 bases). Trimming stripped 1 base from V and 9 bases from J, with 13 bases between. CDR1 and CDR2 (germline): LGHDT, YNNKEL (reference sequence). This CDR3 is 15 amino acids long. The CDR3 sequence is CASSQVDGGGSPLHF. CDR3 nucleotide sequence: TGTGCCAGCAGCCAAGTGGACGGGGGAGGTTCACCCCTCCACTTT.

The V call is TRBV19, the J call TRBJ1-5; D not certain. The V gene's germline CDR1 is LNHDA and CDR2 SQIVND (reference sequence). This CDR3 region has 17 residues. The V and J ends lost 2 bases and 0 bases respectively, with 14 bases between them. CDR3 in DNA: TGTGCCAGTAGTATACAGGAGGAGGTTTATAGCAATCAGCCCCAGCATTTT. It translates to CASSIQEEVYSNQPQHF.

The gene calls are TRBV7-2 and TRBJ2-3; no firm D call. Per the germline V gene, CDR1 is SGHTA and CDR2 is FQGNSA. Trimming pared 2 bases from V and 0 bases from J, leaving 12 bases between. This CDR3 is built from 16 residues. For the CDR3, the DNA is TGTGCCAGCAGCTTATCCCCCTCTACTAGCACAGATACGCAGTATTTT. Its protein product is CASSLSPSTSTDTQYF.

A note on this clone: Mismatch with germline at one junction end may stem from a read error. The CDR3 nucleotides read TGTGCCAGCAGTTTACCCCCGGTGGCGGGAACCTCTTTGTGTTTC. Protein product: CASSLPPVAGTSLCF. The rearrangement joins TRBV28 to TRBJ2-7; D might be TRBD2 (6 bases). Per the germline V gene, CDR1 is MDHEN and CDR2 is SYDVKM. The CDR3 has 15 residues.

This chain links TRBV7-6 with TRBJ1-6; D is unresolved. CDR3 length: 15 residues. V shed 1 base and J shed 8 bases, with 12 bases lying between them. Looked up from germline, CDR1 is SGHVS and CDR2 is FNYEAQ. The CDR3 DNA reads as TGTGCCAGCAGCTTAGTCGACCGGACGGATTCACCCCTCCACTTT. Amino acid sequence: CASSLVDRTDSPLHF.

This chain links TRBV12-3 or TRBV12-4 with TRBJ1-2; no firm D call. The CDR3 is 13 amino acids. Trimming stripped 2 bases from V and 4 bases from J, with 8 bases between. CDR3 sequence (DNA): TGTGCCAGCAGTTTAATTCGGGGCTATGGCTACACCTTC. It codes for CASSLIRGYGYTF.

The V gene is TRBV28, the J gene TRBJ2-7; 7 nucleotides line up with TRBD1. The CDR3 runs to 14 residues. Germline-derived CDR1 and CDR2 are MDHEN and SYDVKM. Unmatched junction bases numbered 7, after V lost 5 bases and J lost 3 bases. The CDR3 spells CASSRPGQNYEQYF. The CDR3 DNA is TGTGCCAGCAGTCGTCCGGGACAGAACTACGAGCAGTACTTC.

The V and J genes are TRBV10-2 and TRBJ2-2, with TRBD2 as a possible D gene (5 bases). Germline V CDR1 and CDR2: WSHSY, SAAADI. V lost 7 bases and J 0 bases, leaving 9 bases between the germline ends. There are 14 residues in the CDR3. The CDR3 loop reads CASTDFPNTGELFF. The CDR3 nucleotides read TGCGCCAGCACGGACTTTCCGAACACCGGGGAGCTGTTTTTT.

The genes are TRBV10-2 and TRBJ1-2, with D unresolved. The CDR3 has 13 amino acids. Trimming stripped 2 bases from V and 2 bases from J, with 6 bases between. Looked up from germline, CDR1 is WSHSY and CDR2 is SAAADI. The chain's CDR3 is CASSEDGNYGYTF. The CDR3 DNA reads TGCGCCAGCAGTGAGGACGGAAACTATGGCTACACCTTC.

In this sample, this clone turned up once. The rearrangement joins TRBV27 to TRBJ2-2; 7 nucleotides agree with TRBD2. J gave up 1 base and V 8 bases, and 7 bases lay outside the gene matches. Germline V gene data show CDR1 as MNHEY and CDR2 as SMNVEV (reference sequence). The CDR3 has 15 amino acids. CDR3 bases: TGTGCCAGCCGTGCGGGCGGGAGGAACACCGGGGAGCTGTTTTTT. This sequence encodes CASRAGGRNTGELFF.

J is TRBJ2-7 and V is TRBV27, with D unclear. Germline CDR1 reads MNHEY; CDR2 reads SMNVEV (reference sequence). V was shortened by 2 bases and J by 3 bases, with 11 bases between the two germline ends. There are 14 residues in the CDR3. DNA of the CDR3: TGTGCCAGCAGTTTAAGCCAAGCAGGCTACGAGCAGTACTTC. Translating gives CASSLSQAGYEQYF.

The gene calls are TRBV14 and TRBJ2-4, with 11 bases that match TRBD2. The CDR3 runs 16 residues. V dropped 4 bases and J dropped 5; count of bases not matched to a gene: 7. CDR1 and CDR2 from the germline V gene are SGHDN and FVKESK. CDR3 sequence: CASSPVAGGPENIQYF. DNA of the CDR3: TGTGCCAGCAGCCCTGTAGCGGGAGGGCCCGAAAACATTCAGTACTTC.

V gene TRBV24-1 combines with J gene TRBJ1-2; D not certain. This CDR3 spans 16 amino acids. V lost 0 bases and J lost 4, with 14 bases in between. Germline V CDR1 and CDR2: KGHDR, SFDVKD. The DNA of the CDR3 is TGTGCCACCAGTGATTTGCGGGCCGAGGGAGGCTATGGCTACACCTTC. Residues: CATSDLRAEGGYGYTF.

CDR3 sequence (DNA): TGTGCCAGCAGCTTTAGGGCCACCCTTACAGATACGCAGTATTTT. The encoded protein is CASSFRATLTDTQYF. The gene calls are TRBV7-8 and TRBJ2-3; unclear D gene. Germline assignment: CDR1 SGHVS and CDR2 FQNEAQ. The CDR3 loop spans 15 amino acids. The ends were cut back, 3 bases at V and 3 bases at J, with 13 bases in the middle.

The chain employs TRBV29-1 and TRBJ1-1; D unresolved. Trimming removed 4 bases at V and 0 bases at J, with 3 bases between. This CDR3 is built from 11 residues. Per the germline V gene, CDR1 is SQVTM and CDR2 is ANQGSEA. The CDR3 loop is CSVGLNTEAFF. CDR3 nucleotide sequence: TGCAGCGTTGGGTTGAACACTGAAGCTTTCTTT. Looking up the rest from reference TRBV29-1 and TRBJ1-1 gives the full variable domain: SAVISQKPSRDICQRGTSLTIQCQVDSQVTMMFWYRQQPGQSLTLIATANQGSEATYESGFVIDKFPISRPNLTFSTLTVSNMSPEDSSIYLCSVGLNTEAFFGQGTRLTVV.

The chain joins TRBV27 to TRBJ2-7, with 12 bases lining up with TRBD1. The CDR3 is 15 residues long. From germline, CDR1 is MNHEY and CDR2 SMNVEV (reference sequence). Trimming cost V 5 bases and J 3 bases; bases outside gene matches: 5. For the CDR3, the DNA is TGTGCCAGCAGTCCGGGGACAGGGGGCCTCTACGAGCAGTACTTC. Its translation is CASSPGTGGLYEQYF.

The chain uses TRBV12-3 or TRBV12-4 and TRBJ1-2, with unresolved D. The V end was cut by 7 bases, the J end by 7 bases, with 16 bases between. CDR3 length: 13 residues. This CDR3 reads CASIQIVTGGYTF. Written as DNA, the CDR3 is TGTGCCAGCATCCAAATCGTGACTGGTGGCTACACCTTC.

The chain employs TRBV5-4 and TRBJ2-2; 14 bases match TRBD2. Germline V CDR1 and CDR2: SGHNT, YYREEE (reference sequence). The CDR3 is 16 amino acids. The V segment lost 3 bases and the J segment 8 bases; nucleotides outside the gene matches: 6. CDR3 nucleotides: TGTGCCAGCAGCTCTCCGGGACTAGCGGGAGTGGGGGAGCTGTTTTTT. Encoded protein: CASSSPGLAGVGELFF.

The chain recombines TRBV7-9 with TRBJ2-1; TRBD2 matches 8 bases. Germline CDR1 and CDR2: SEHNR and FQNEAQ (reference sequence). The V and J ends lost 5 bases and 7 bases, in that order; junction bases with no gene match: 10. This CDR3 spans 15 amino acids. CDR3 loop: CASSSGSGRRNEQFF. In nucleotides, the CDR3 is TGTGCCAGCAGCAGCGGAAGCGGGAGAAGAAATGAGCAGTTCTTC.

Only one count was recorded for this clone. The V and J genes are TRBV24-1 and TRBJ2-2, with a possible D match to TRBD2 (7 bases). V was cut by 0 bases and J by 5 bases, with 12 bases left in between. Per germline, CDR1 KGHDR and CDR2 SFDVKD. This CDR3 spans 16 amino acids. CDR3 sequence (DNA): TGTGCCACCAGTGATTTGGGGGGGGCATGGACCGGGGAGCTGTTTTTT. Encoded protein: CATSDLGGAWTGELFF.

The genes are TRBV24-1 and TRBJ1-1; D call uncertain. CDR3 length equals 12 residues. Trimming stripped 7 bases from V and 1 base from J, with 6 bases between. From germline, CDR1 is KGHDR and CDR2 SFDVKD. The CDR3 is CATRRKNTEAFF. Here the CDR3 DNA reads TGTGCCACCAGGAGGAAGAACACTGAAGCTTTCTTT.

The chain is built from TRBV4-1 and TRBJ2-5; TRBD2 aligns across 13 bases. Germline assignment: CDR1 MGHRA and CDR2 YSYEKL. Losses at the gene ends were 1 base for V and 5 bases for J; bases not matched to a gene: 1. The CDR3 is made up of 15 amino acids. In nucleotides, the CDR3 is TGCGCCAGCAGCCAAGGGACTAGCGGGAGTGAGACCCAGTACTTC. Amino acid sequence: CASSQGTSGSETQYF.

This chain connects TRBV10-3 to TRBJ2-2; D gene uncertain. The CDR3 runs to 13 residues. Per the germline V gene, CDR1 is ENHRY and CDR2 is SYGVKD. Trimming shortened V by 2 bases and J by 6 bases, and 7 bases separated the two germline ends. The CDR3: CAISEKGSGELFF. As DNA, the CDR3 is TGTGCCATCAGTGAGAAAGGGTCCGGGGAGCTGTTTTTT.

The chain couples TRBV12-5 to TRBJ1-1; the match to TRBD1 covers 9 bases. CDR1 LGHNT and CDR2 FRNRAP come from the germline V gene. V lost 1 base, J lost 5 bases, and 8 bases stayed unmatched. This CDR3 has 16 residues. CDR3 region: CASGLGQGVTRTEAFF. CDR3 nucleotides: TGTGCTAGTGGTTTGGGACAGGGGGTTACACGGACTGAAGCTTTCTTT.

This rearrangement joins TRBV5-1 to TRBJ1-2; 7 nucleotides match TRBD1. The J segment lost 0 bases and the V segment lost 9 bases, leaving 17 bases of the junction unmatched. CDR3 size: 17 residues. CDR1 and CDR2 from the germline V gene are SGHRS and YFSETQ. The CDR3 region has the DNA TGCGCCAAGTACAGGGGCCAGGCCCTTCACTCTAACTATGGCTACACCTTC. Encoded protein: CAKYRGQALHSNYGYTF.